In its sample, the clone carrying this TCR beta chain was seen once. The target antigen is unknown. This sample was taken from a study of OX40 agonist ivuxolimab in advanced cancers. Study-level findings and limits: Partial responders receiving 0.1-3.0 mg/kg showed among the lowest clonal expansion.

The method was immunoSEQ multiplex PCR; TCRdb's version includes in-frame clones alone and lacks a portion of them. Among some 13,000 clones, about 83% were seen once, and the ten largest hold 6.5% to 8.5%. The timepoints at which blood was sampled were baseline, cycle 4 day 1, and cycle 7 day 1. Trimming shortened V by 4 bases and J by 1 base, and 14 bases separated the two germline ends. The CDR3 runs to 15 residues. Germline V gives CDR1 SGDLS, CDR2 YYNGEE. The chain has TRBV9 and TRBJ2-5; D is possibly TRBD1 or TRBD2 (5 bases each). This TCR came from an adult with an advanced solid tumor such as melanoma, head and neck, liver or kidney cancer. Material: CD4+ or CD8+ T cells sorted from blood, obtained in a trial of the OX40 agonist ivuxolimab. CDR3 nucleotide sequence: TGTGCCAGCAGCCTTGGATCGGGGCGCCAAGAGACCCAGTACTTC. Its protein is CASSLGSGRQETQYF.